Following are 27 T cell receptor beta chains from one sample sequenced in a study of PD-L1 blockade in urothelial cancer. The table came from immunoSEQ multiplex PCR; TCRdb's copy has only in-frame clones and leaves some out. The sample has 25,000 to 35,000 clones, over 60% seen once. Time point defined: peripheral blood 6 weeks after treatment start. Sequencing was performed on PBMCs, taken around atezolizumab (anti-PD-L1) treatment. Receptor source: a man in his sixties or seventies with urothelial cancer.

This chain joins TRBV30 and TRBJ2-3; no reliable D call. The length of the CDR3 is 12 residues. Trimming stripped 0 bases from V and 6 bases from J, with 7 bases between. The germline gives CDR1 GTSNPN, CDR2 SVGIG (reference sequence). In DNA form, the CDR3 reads TGTGCCTGGAGTGTACGGCGGGATACGCAGTATTTT. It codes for CAWSVRRDTQYF.

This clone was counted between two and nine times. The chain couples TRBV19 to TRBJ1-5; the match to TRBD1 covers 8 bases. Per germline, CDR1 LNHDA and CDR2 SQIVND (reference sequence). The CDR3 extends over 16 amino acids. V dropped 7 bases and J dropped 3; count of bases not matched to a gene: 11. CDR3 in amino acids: CASKAGGSLSNQPQHF. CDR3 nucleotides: TGTGCCAGTAAAGCAGGGGGCAGCCTCTCCAATCAGCCCCAGCATTTT.

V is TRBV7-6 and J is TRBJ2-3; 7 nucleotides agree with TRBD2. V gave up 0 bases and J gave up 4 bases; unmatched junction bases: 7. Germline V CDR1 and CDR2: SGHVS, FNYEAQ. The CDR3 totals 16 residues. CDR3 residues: CASSLATSLVPDTQYF. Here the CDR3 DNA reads TGTGCCAGCAGCTTAGCGACTAGCCTTGTCCCAGATACGCAGTATTTT.

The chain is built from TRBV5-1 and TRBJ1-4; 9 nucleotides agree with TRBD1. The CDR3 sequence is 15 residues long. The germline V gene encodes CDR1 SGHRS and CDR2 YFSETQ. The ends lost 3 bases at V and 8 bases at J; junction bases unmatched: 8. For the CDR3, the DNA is TGCGCCAGCAGCTCCACCGGGACAGGGCGCGAAAAACTGTTTTTT. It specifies CASSSTGTGREKLFF.

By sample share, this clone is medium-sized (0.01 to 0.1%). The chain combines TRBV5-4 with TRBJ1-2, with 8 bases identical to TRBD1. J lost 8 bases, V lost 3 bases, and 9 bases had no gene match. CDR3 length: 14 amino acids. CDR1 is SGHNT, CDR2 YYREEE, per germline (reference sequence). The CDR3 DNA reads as TGTGCCAGCAGCTACCCGACAGGGGCATTGGGCTACACCTTC. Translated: CASSYPTGALGYTF.

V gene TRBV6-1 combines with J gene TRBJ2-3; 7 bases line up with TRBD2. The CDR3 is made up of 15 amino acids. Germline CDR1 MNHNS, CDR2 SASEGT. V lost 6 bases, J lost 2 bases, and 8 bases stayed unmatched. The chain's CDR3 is CASSLSAGPTDTQYF. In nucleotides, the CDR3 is TGTGCCAGCAGCCTTTCAGCGGGACCCACAGATACGCAGTATTTT.

DNA of the CDR3: TGTGCCAGCATCAGGGGACGCGCCCAACTCCAGGGTCGATATGGCTACACCTTC. It specifies CASIRGRAQLQGRYGYTF. This chain joins TRBV28 and TRBJ1-2, with D perhaps matching TRBD1 (6 bases). Deletions cut 7 bases from V and 5 bases from J, with 29 bases between. Germline CDR1 reads MDHEN; CDR2 reads SYDVKM. CDR3 length equals 18 residues.

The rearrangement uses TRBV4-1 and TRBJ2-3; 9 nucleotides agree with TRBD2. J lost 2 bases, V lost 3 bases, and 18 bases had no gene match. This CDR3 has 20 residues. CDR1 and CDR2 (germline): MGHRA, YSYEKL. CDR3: CASSHKLGWASGDFTDTQYF. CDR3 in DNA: TGCGCCAGCAGCCACAAGTTGGGGTGGGCTAGCGGGGATTTCACAGATACGCAGTATTTT.

The chain's CDR3 is CASSPNGGGAGTDTQYF. CDR3 DNA sequence: TGTGCCAGCTCACCAAACGGCGGGGGGGCTGGCACAGATACGCAGTATTTT. This chain links TRBV18 with TRBJ2-3; 9 positions agree with TRBD2. The J segment lost 1 base and the V segment lost 2 bases, leaving 7 bases of the junction unmatched. Germline V gene data show CDR1 as KGHSH and CDR2 as LQKENI. The CDR3 totals 17 residues.

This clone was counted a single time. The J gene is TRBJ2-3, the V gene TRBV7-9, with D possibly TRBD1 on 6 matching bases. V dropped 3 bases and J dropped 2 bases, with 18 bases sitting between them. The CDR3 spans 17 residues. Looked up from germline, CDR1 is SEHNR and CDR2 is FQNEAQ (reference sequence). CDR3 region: CASSLRQVVVLTDTQYF. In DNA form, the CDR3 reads TGTGCCAGCAGCTTGAGACAGGTGGTGGTCCTCACAGATACGCAGTATTTT.

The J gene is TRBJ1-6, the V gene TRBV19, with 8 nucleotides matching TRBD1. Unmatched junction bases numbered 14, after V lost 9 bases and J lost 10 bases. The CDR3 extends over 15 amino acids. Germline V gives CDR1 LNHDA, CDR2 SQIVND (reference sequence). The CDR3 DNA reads TGTGCCAGCCGAGGACAGGGCATTACAACGTCACCCCTCCACTTT. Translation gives CASRGQGITTSPLHF.

CDR3 residues: CASSLGGGSYNEQFF. The CDR3 bases are TGTGCCAGCAGCCTGGGCGGGGGTTCCTACAATGAGCAGTTCTTC. The chain is built from TRBV5-4 and TRBJ2-1; 7 bases agree with TRBD2. V gave up 4 bases and J gave up 1 base; unmatched junction bases: 5. CDR1 SGHNT and CDR2 YYREEE come from the germline V gene (reference sequence). The CDR3 is made up of 15 amino acids.

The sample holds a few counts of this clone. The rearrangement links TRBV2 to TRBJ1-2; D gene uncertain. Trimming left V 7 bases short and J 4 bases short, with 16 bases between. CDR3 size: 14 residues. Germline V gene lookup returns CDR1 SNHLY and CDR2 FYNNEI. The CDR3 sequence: CASKYQASTYGYTF. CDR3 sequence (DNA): TGTGCCAGCAAATATCAGGCCTCTACCTATGGCTACACCTTC.

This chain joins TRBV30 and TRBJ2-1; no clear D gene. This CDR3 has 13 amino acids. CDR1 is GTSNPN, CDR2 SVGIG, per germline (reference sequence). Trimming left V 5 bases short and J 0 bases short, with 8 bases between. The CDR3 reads CAWSRSSYNEQFF. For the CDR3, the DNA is TGTGCCTGGTCCAGGTCCTCCTACAATGAGCAGTTCTTC.

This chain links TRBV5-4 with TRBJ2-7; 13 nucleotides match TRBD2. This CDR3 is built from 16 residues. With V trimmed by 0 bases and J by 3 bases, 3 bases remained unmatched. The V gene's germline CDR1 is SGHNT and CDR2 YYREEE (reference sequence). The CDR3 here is CASSLGGTSGVYEQYF. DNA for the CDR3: TGTGCCAGCAGCTTGGGCGGGACTAGCGGGGTCTACGAGCAGTACTTC.

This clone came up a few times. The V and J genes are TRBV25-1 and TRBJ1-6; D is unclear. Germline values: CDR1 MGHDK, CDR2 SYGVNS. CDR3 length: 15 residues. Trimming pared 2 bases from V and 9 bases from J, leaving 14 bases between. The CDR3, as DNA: TGTGCCAGCAGTGAACGCGGGGAATTGGGTTCACCCCTCCACTTT. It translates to CASSERGELGSPLHF.

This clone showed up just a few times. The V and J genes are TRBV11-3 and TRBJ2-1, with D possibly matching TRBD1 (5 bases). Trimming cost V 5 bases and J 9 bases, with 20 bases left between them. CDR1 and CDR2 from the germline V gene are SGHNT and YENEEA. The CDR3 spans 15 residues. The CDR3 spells CASSPVQGPWGEQFF. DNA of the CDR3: TGTGCCAGCAGCCCCGTTCAGGGCCCCTGGGGTGAGCAGTTCTTC. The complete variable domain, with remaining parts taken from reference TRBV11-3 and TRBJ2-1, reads EAGVVQSPRYKIIEKKQPVAFWCNPISGHNTLYWYLQNLGQGPELLIRYENEEAVDDSQLPKDRFSAERLKGVDSTLKIQPAELGDSAVYLCASSPVQGPWGEQFFGPGTRLTVL.

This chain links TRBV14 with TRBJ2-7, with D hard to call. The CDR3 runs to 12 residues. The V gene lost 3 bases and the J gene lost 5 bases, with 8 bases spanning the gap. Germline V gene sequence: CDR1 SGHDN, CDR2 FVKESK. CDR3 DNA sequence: TGTGCCAGCAGCCAGACGAGGAACGAGCAGTACTTC. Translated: CASSQTRNEQYF.

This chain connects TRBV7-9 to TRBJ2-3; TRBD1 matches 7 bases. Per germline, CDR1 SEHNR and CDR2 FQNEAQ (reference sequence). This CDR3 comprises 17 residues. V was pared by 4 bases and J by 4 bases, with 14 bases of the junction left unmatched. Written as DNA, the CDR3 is TGTGCCAGCAGCTCCCCTCACGACAGGGCGTTCGCAGATACGCAGTATTTT. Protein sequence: CASSSPHDRAFADTQYF.

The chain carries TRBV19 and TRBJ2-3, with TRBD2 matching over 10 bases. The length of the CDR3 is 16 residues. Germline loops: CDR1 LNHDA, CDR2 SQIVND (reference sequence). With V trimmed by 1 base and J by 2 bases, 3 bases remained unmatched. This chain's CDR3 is CASSIVAGGPTDTQYF. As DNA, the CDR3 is TGTGCCAGTAGTATAGTAGCGGGGGGCCCCACAGATACGCAGTATTTT.

CDR3 coding DNA: TGTGCCAGCAGCTTGGAAGGAAAGGGGGCGGTCACAGATACGCAGTATTTT. It specifies CASSLEGKGAVTDTQYF. This chain uses TRBV5-5 with TRBJ2-3, with TRBD1 matching over 7 bases. The V gene end was trimmed by 0 bases and the J gene end by 2 bases; junction bases not matched to a gene: 9. The CDR3 sequence is 17 residues long. In germline, CDR1 is SGHKS, CDR2 YYEKEE (reference sequence).

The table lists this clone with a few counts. CDR3 residues: CASSHPEDGGLRTEAFF. CDR3 nucleotides: TGTGCCAGCAGCCATCCCGAAGATGGAGGTTTGAGAACTGAAGCTTTCTTT. The genes are TRBV4-2 and TRBJ1-1; no reliable D call. V lost 3 bases, J lost 5 bases, and 22 bases lay in between. This CDR3 spans 17 amino acids. Germline V lookup: CDR1 LGHNA, CDR2 YNFKEQ.

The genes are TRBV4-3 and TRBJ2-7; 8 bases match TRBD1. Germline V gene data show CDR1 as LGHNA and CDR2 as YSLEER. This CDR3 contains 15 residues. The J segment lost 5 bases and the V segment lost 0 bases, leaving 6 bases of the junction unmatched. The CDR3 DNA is TGCGCCAGCAGCCAAGATTTAGGACAGGGCAACGAGCAGTACTTC. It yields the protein CASSQDLGQGNEQYF.

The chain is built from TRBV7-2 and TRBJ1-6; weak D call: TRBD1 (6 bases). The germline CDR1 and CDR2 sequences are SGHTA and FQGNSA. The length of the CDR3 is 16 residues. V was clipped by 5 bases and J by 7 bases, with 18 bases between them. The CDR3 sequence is CASSPWTITGNSPLHF. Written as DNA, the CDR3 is TGTGCCAGCAGCCCATGGACCATAACAGGGAATTCACCCCTCCACTTT.

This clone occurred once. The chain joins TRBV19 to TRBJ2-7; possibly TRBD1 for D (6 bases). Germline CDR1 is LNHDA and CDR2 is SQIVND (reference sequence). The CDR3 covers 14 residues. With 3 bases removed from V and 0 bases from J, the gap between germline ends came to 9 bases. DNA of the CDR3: TGTGCCAGTAGTATCACAGGGAGCTCCTACGAGCAGTACTTC. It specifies CASSITGSSYEQYF.

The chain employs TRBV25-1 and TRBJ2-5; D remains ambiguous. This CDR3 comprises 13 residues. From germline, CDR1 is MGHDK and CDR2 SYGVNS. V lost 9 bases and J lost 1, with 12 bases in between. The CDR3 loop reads CASSLRPQETQYF. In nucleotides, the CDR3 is TGTGCCAGTTCACTCCGCCCCCAAGAGACCCAGTACTTC.

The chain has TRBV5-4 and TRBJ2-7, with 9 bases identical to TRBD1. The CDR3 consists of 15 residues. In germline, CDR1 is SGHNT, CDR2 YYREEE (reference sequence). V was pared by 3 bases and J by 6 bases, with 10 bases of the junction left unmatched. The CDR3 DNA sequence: TGTGCCAGCAGCTCACAAAGGGACAGGGATCCCGAGCAGTACTTC. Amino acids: CASSSQRDRDPEQYF.